The source of this T cell receptor beta chain is a study of response to subunit inactivated influenza vaccine. TCRdb called the RT-PCR reads again in MiXCR, with one record for every CDR3 protein. The sample carries a few hundred thousand distinct CDR3 sequences, roughly 12% recorded once. The CDR3 sequence is 17 residues long. V dropped 4 bases and J dropped 1; count of bases not matched to a gene: 14. Germline V gives CDR1 SQVTM, CDR2 ANQGSEA. This sample was also put to use in a study of T cells expressing NK-cell markers. According to that study: The cDNA for TCR beta came from 5'RACE template switching with UMIs.

The chain recombines TRBV29-1 with TRBJ2-3; 7 bases agree with TRBD2. The source material was PBMCs from blood, sampled on the day of vaccination. This TCR derives from a man aged 45-60 years who received an inactivated influenza vaccine. The CDR3 loop is CSVVSGAGERGTDTQYF. The CDR3 nucleotides are TGCAGCGTTGTAAGCGGGGCGGGAGAGAGGGGCACAGATACGCAGTATTTT.